Below are 28 T cell receptor beta chains sequenced from a single sample in a study of glioma-infiltrating T cells after dendritic cell vaccination. The repertoire was sequenced with immunoSEQ multiplex PCR; TCRdb's copy has only in-frame clones and lacks some. Of 55,000 to 75,000 clones in the sample, 70% to 85% are singletons; the top ten hold 15% to 18%. Time point defined: after dendritic cell vaccination, including at tumor progression/relapse. Source: blood, taken after dendritic cell vaccination. All receptors come from a human donor with glioblastoma.

The chain carries TRBV5-6 and TRBJ2-3; D is perhaps TRBD2 (5 bases). The CDR3 loop spans 16 amino acids. V was pared by 1 base and J by 0 bases, with 12 bases between. The germline V gene encodes CDR1 SGHDT and CDR2 YYEEEE. The chain's CDR3 is CASSLSVLASTDTQYF. For the CDR3, the DNA is TGTGCCAGCAGCTTGTCGGTCCTAGCTAGCACAGATACGCAGTATTTT.

By share, this clone ranks as medium-sized. The chain combines TRBV19 with TRBJ1-1, with D possibly TRBD1 on 5 matching bases. The CDR3 consists of 14 residues. Per the germline V gene, CDR1 is LNHDA and CDR2 is SQIVND (reference sequence). Trimming stripped 9 bases from V and 3 bases from J, with 17 bases between. For the CDR3, the DNA is TGTGCCAGCAACCCCGGGGGTGAGGACACTGAAGCTTTCTTT. Amino acids: CASNPGGEDTEAFF.

The CDR3 loop is CAWYGGGLDYGYTF. The CDR3 DNA sequence: TGTGCCTGGTATGGGGGGGGGCTTGACTATGGCTACACCTTC. This chain joins TRBV30 and TRBJ1-2; weak D call: TRBD1 (6 bases). The CDR3 has 14 amino acids. Germline CDR1 GTSNPN, CDR2 SVGIG (reference sequence). The V gene lost 5 bases and the J gene lost 3 bases, with 16 bases spanning the gap.

V gene TRBV11-3 combines with J gene TRBJ2-3; D is unresolved. Germline CDR1 and CDR2: SGHNT and YENEEA. Trimming cost V 5 bases and J 0 bases, with 3 bases left between them. This CDR3 is 12 amino acids long. CDR3 nucleotide sequence: TGTGCCAGCAGCCTTAGCACAGATACGCAGTATTTT. Translated, it gives CASSLSTDTQYF.

The chain links TRBV5-1 to TRBJ2-7; 8 bases are shared with TRBD1. The junction had 5 bases not matched to a gene; V was cut back by 4 bases and J by 2 bases. Per the germline V gene, CDR1 is SGHRS and CDR2 is YFSETQ. The CDR3 runs to 14 residues. The CDR3 nucleotides are TGCGCCAGCAGCCGGACAGGGACCCCCTACGAGCAGTACTTC. It specifies CASSRTGTPYEQYF. Supplemented by reference TRBV5-1 and TRBJ2-7, the full variable domain reads KAGVTQTPRYLIKTRGQQVTLSCSPISGHRSVSWYQQTPGQGLQFLFEYFSETQRNKGNFPGRFSGRQFSNSRSEMNVSTLELGDSALYLCASSRTGTPYEQYFGPGTRLTVT.

The genes are TRBV7-2 and TRBJ1-6, with 10 bases that match TRBD1. CDR3 length equals 15 residues. CDR1 and CDR2 from the germline V gene are SGHTA and FQGNSA. V lost 6 bases, J lost 8 bases, and 7 bases stayed unmatched. The CDR3 sequence: CASRNRQGAHSPLHF. In nucleotides, the CDR3 is TGTGCCAGCAGAAATCGACAGGGGGCCCATTCACCCCTCCACTTT.

V usage is TRBV10-3 and J usage is TRBJ1-3; D unresolved. V lost 2 bases, J lost 0 bases, and 5 bases lay in between. This CDR3 comprises 14 residues. The germline V gene encodes CDR1 ENHRY and CDR2 SYGVKD. CDR3 sequence reads: CAISEPGSGNTIYF. The CDR3 region has the DNA TGTGCCATCAGTGAGCCGGGCTCTGGAAACACCATATATTTT.

V gene TRBV15 combines with J gene TRBJ1-2, with D perhaps TRBD1 (5 bases). Trimming cost V 0 bases and J 8 bases, with 13 bases left between them. This CDR3 contains 14 residues. The germline V gene has CDR1 LNHNV and CDR2 YYDKDF (reference sequence). Written as DNA, the CDR3 is TGTGCCACCAGCAGAGATCTAAGGCGGGGGGGCTACACCTTC. Residues: CATSRDLRRGGYTF.

This sequence joins TRBV4-3 and TRBJ1-1, with D perhaps TRBD1 (6 bases). Trimming left V 4 bases short and J 3 bases short, with 15 bases between. CDR3 length: 15 residues. Germline V lookup: CDR1 LGHNA, CDR2 YSLEER. The CDR3 loop reads CASSRTLDSHTEAFF. The CDR3 DNA is TGCGCCAGCAGCCGGACCCTGGACAGCCACACTGAAGCTTTCTTT.

This rearrangement joins TRBV5-4 to TRBJ2-7; 9 positions agree with TRBD1. Unmatched junction bases numbered 10, after V lost 0 bases and J lost 6 bases. This CDR3 is 16 amino acids long. Germline V gives CDR1 SGHNT, CDR2 YYREEE (reference sequence). This CDR3 reads CASSLGGGTGNPEQYF. The CDR3 bases are TGTGCCAGCAGCTTGGGTGGAGGGACAGGGAATCCCGAGCAGTACTTC.

This CDR3 reads CASSQEASGGLAKNIQYF. The CDR3 DNA reads as TGCGCCAGCAGCCAAGAAGCTAGCGGGGGACTAGCCAAAAACATTCAGTACTTC. The chain links TRBV4-3 to TRBJ2-4, with 10 bases that match TRBD2. This CDR3 is built from 18 residues. V dropped 0 bases and J dropped 0; count of bases not matched to a gene: 5. Per germline, CDR1 LGHNA and CDR2 YSLEER.

The gene calls are TRBV7-9 and TRBJ2-7, with D unclear. V was shortened by 2 bases and J by 1 base, with 9 bases between the two germline ends. Germline lookup yields CDR1 SEHNR and CDR2 FQNEAQ (reference sequence). The CDR3 covers 14 residues. Here the CDR3 reads CASSLISQSYEQYF. The CDR3 coding sequence is TGTGCCAGCAGCTTAATCTCCCAGTCCTACGAGCAGTACTTC.

V gene TRBV30 combines with J gene TRBJ2-1; 13 positions match TRBD2. The germline gives CDR1 GTSNPN, CDR2 SVGIG (reference sequence). This CDR3 is built from 17 residues. Trimming took 3 bases from V and 4 from J; bases not matched to a gene: 9. The chain's CDR3 is CAWSAATSGGGYNEQFF. The DNA of the CDR3 is TGTGCCTGGAGCGCTGCAACTAGCGGGGGGGGGTACAATGAGCAGTTCTTC.

V is TRBV5-6 and J is TRBJ2-5, with TRBD2 identical over 11 bases. V gave up 4 bases and J gave up 4 bases; unmatched junction bases: 9. There are 16 residues in the CDR3. The germline V gene encodes CDR1 SGHDT and CDR2 YYEEEE. CDR3 in DNA: TGTGCCAGCAGCGGGGGTCCTAGCGGGGGGATAGAGACCCAGTACTTC. Amino acids: CASSGGPSGGIETQYF.

The chain links TRBV25-1 to TRBJ1-1; 8 positions match TRBD1. CDR1 and CDR2 from the germline V gene are MGHDK and SYGVNS. With 6 bases clipped from V and 0 bases from J, the junction kept 3 bases outside the gene matches. The CDR3 is made up of 14 amino acids. The CDR3 region is CASRGQVVNTEAFF. For the CDR3, the DNA is TGTGCCAGCAGGGGACAGGTCGTGAACACTGAAGCTTTCTTT.

V usage is TRBV4-1 and J usage is TRBJ2-5, with 9 positions matching TRBD1. The J call is doubtful: the DNA matches TRBJ2-7 better. The CDR3 is 15 amino acids. CDR1 is MGHRA and CDR2 is YSYEKL in the germline V gene. The chain's CDR3 is CASSQALTGGYEQYF. DNA of the CDR3: TGCGCCAGCAGCCAAGCTTTGACAGGGGGCTACGAGCAGTACTTC.

This rearrangement joins TRBV2 to TRBJ2-3, with D possibly being TRBD2 (6 bases). Trimming took 11 bases from V and 2 from J, leaving 14 bases between them. The CDR3 contains 13 residues. Germline loops: CDR1 SNHLY, CDR2 FYNNEI. Here the CDR3 reads CAGNSGSTDTQYF. In DNA, the CDR3 is TGTGCCGGGAATAGCGGTTCCACAGATACGCAGTATTTT.

J is TRBJ2-1 and V is TRBV13; 12 bases are shared with TRBD1. Looked up from germline, CDR1 is PRHDT and CDR2 is FYEKMQ (reference sequence). Trimming cost V 1 base and J 5 bases; bases outside gene matches: 15. The CDR3 covers 20 residues. The CDR3 DNA sequence: TGTGCCAGCAGCTTAGTTTTTTATTCGGGACAGGGGGCCCTTAACAATGAGCAGTTCTTC. Its protein is CASSLVFYSGQGALNNEQFF.

The V call is TRBV29-1, the J call TRBJ1-1, with a tentative D call TRBD1 (5 bases). Germline CDR1 SQVTM, CDR2 ANQGSEA. Trimming left V 7 bases short and J 3 bases short, with 15 bases between. The CDR3 has 13 amino acids. CDR3 sequence: CSAQGIEDTEAFF. The CDR3 DNA is TGCAGCGCCCAGGGTATTGAGGACACTGAAGCTTTCTTT.

This chain connects TRBV6-5 to TRBJ2-3, with TRBD2 matching 8 bases. This CDR3 region has 14 residues. After removal of 5 bases from V and 1 base from J, the junction contained 2 bases not matched to a gene. Per the germline V gene, CDR1 is MNHEY and CDR2 is SVGAGI. CDR3 sequence reads: CASSRRGGTDTQYF. CDR3 nucleotide sequence: TGTGCCAGCAGTAGGCGGGGGGGCACAGATACGCAGTATTTT.

V and J are TRBV10-3 and TRBJ2-1; 12 nucleotides match TRBD2. V gave up 4 bases and J gave up 5 bases; unmatched junction bases: 9. The CDR3 consists of 17 residues. Germline-derived CDR1 and CDR2 are ENHRY and SYGVKD. DNA of the CDR3: TGTGCCATCAGTGTCCGGACTAGCGGGGAAAAAAACAATGAGCAGTTCTTC. Its protein product is CAISVRTSGEKNNEQFF.

This chain links TRBV30 with TRBJ1-3, with 9 bases fitting TRBD1. Germline CDR1 is GTSNPN and CDR2 is SVGIG (reference sequence). Trimming cost V 3 bases and J 2 bases; bases outside gene matches: 8. CDR3 length: 16 residues. CDR3 coding DNA: TGTGCCTGGAGCCAGGACAGGGGTGTCCCTGGAAACACCATATATTTT. Translated, it gives CAWSQDRGVPGNTIYF.

The CDR3 spells CASSERGASGANVLTF. The DNA of the CDR3 is TGCGCCAGCAGTGAGCGGGGGGCCTCTGGGGCCAACGTCCTGACTTTC. J is TRBJ2-6 and V is TRBV10-2, with a weak D call TRBD2 (7 bases). CDR1 WSHSY and CDR2 SAAADI come from the germline V gene. The CDR3 sequence is 16 residues long. V was shortened by 2 bases and J by 0 bases, with 8 bases between the two germline ends.

The chain is built from TRBV12-2 and TRBJ1-5; the table calls TRBD1, which could not be checked here. TRBV12-2 is shown as a pseudogene. This CDR3 comprises 16 residues. CDR3 sequence reads: CASRLMGSGCNQPQHF. The CDR3 region has the DNA TGTGCAAGTCGCTTAATGGGATCAGGGTGCAATCAGCCCCAGCATTTT.

The chain uses TRBV18 and TRBJ1-1; no definite D call. Germline V gene sequence: CDR1 KGHSH, CDR2 LQKENI. The CDR3 totals 15 residues. Trimming left V 0 bases short and J 3 bases short, with 11 bases between. The CDR3 nucleotides are TGTGCCAGCTCACCACCGTGGGCCGTCGACACTGAAGCTTTCTTT. Translated: CASSPPWAVDTEAFF.

The genes are TRBV6-5 and TRBJ1-4; 8 bases align to TRBD1. V trimming: 7 bases; J trimming: 8 bases; junction bases outside the gene matches: 9. The CDR3 length is 14 residues. From germline, CDR1 is MNHEY and CDR2 SVGAGI. The CDR3 sequence: CASNNGRGQEKLFF. The CDR3 DNA reads TGTGCCAGCAATAATGGCAGGGGGCAGGAAAAACTGTTTTTT.

As to this clone: The same CDR3 also results from other DNA sequences found in this sample. The CDR3 DNA reads TGTGCCAGCAGCCTCGAGGGGGGACAGTCCAATCAGCCCCAGCATTTT. This sequence encodes CASSLEGGQSNQPQHF. The V call is TRBV7-8, the J call TRBJ1-5; TRBD1 matches 7 bases. Per germline, CDR1 SGHVS and CDR2 FQNEAQ. Trimming at V came to 5 bases and at J to 3 bases, leaving 10 bases not matched to a gene. This CDR3 spans 16 amino acids.

The chain recombines TRBV2 with TRBJ1-5; 11 bases match TRBD1. V trimming: 2 bases; J trimming: 4 bases; junction bases outside the gene matches: 7. CDR3 length: 17 amino acids. The germline CDR1 and CDR2 sequences are SNHLY and FYNNEI. CDR3 loop: CASSEFRDRGSNQPQHF. In DNA form, the CDR3 reads TGTGCCAGCAGTGAATTCCGGGACAGGGGGTCGAATCAGCCCCAGCATTTT. The full variable domain, with the rest looked up from reference TRBV2 and TRBJ1-5, is EPEVTQTPSHQVTQMGQEVILRCVPISNHLYFYWYRQILGQKVEFLVSFYNNEISEKSEIFDDQFSVERPDGSNFTLKIRSTKLEDSAMYFCASSEFRDRGSNQPQHFGDGTRLSIL.